These 16 T cell receptor beta chains were sequenced from one sample in a study of graft-versus-host responses after intestinal transplantation. TCRdb keeps only in-frame clones here, not all; method: immunoSEQ multiplex PCR. The repertoire holds roughly 99,000 clones, with roughly 87% as singletons. These TCRs' antigens remain unknown. Sample: unstimulated CD4+ T cells sorted from spleen or lymph node cells, taken before transplant. Receptors were obtained from a human donor who was the organ donor for an intestinal transplant.

The chain has TRBV5-1 and TRBJ2-6, with no clear D. The CDR3 has 15 residues. The V gene lost 0 bases and the J gene lost 0 bases, with 4 bases spanning the gap. Per germline, CDR1 SGHRS and CDR2 YFSETQ. The CDR3 is CASSLVPSGANVLTF. CDR3 sequence (DNA): TGCGCCAGCAGCTTGGTTCCCTCTGGGGCCAACGTCCTGACTTTC. The whole variable domain, remainder taken from reference TRBV5-1 and TRBJ2-6, is KAGVTQTPRYLIKTRGQQVTLSCSPISGHRSVSWYQQTPGQGLQFLFEYFSETQRNKGNFPGRFSGRQFSNSRSEMNVSTLELGDSALYLCASSLVPSGANVLTFGAGSRLTVL.

The chain is built from TRBV5-1 and TRBJ2-5; a weak D match, TRBD1 (5 bases). Deletions cut 3 bases from V and 2 bases from J, with 11 bases between. This CDR3 contains 14 residues. Germline values: CDR1 SGHRS, CDR2 YFSETQ. The CDR3 reads CASSWRQGQETQYF. CDR3 DNA: TGCGCCAGCAGCTGGCGGCAGGGACAAGAGACCCAGTACTTC.

V usage is TRBV5-4 and J usage is TRBJ1-2; 10 nucleotides agree with TRBD1. CDR1 and CDR2 from the germline V gene are SGHNT and YYREEE (reference sequence). J was trimmed by 7 bases and V by 5 bases; bases with no gene match: 8. The CDR3 loop spans 14 amino acids. The CDR3 loop is CASRPTGGASGYTF. The CDR3 nucleotides read TGTGCCAGCAGGCCGACAGGGGGCGCGTCTGGCTACACCTTC.

This chain joins TRBV10-3 and TRBJ2-1; D remains unclear. The V gene's germline CDR1 is ENHRY and CDR2 SYGVKD. This CDR3 region has 11 residues. Trimming cost V 10 bases and J 6 bases, with 10 bases left between them. CDR3 sequence (DNA): TGTGCCACCGCGTGGGGCAATGAGCAGTTCTTC. Translating it yields CATAWGNEQFF.

Details on this clone: The DNA is left out, because the CDR3 cannot be placed on it with certainty; the CDR3 is given as TCRdb lists it. The chain couples TRBV6-5 to TRBJ1-6; TRBD1, the table's D call, lacks a check against the DNA. The V gene's germline CDR1 is MNHEY and CDR2 SVGAGI. The CDR3 spans 14 amino acids, including both terminal residues. This chain's CDR3 is CASILGQGGSPLHF.

This chain links TRBV5-1 with TRBJ2-1, with TRBD1 matching over 7 bases. This CDR3 region has 15 residues. Per the germline V gene, CDR1 is SGHRS and CDR2 is YFSETQ. V lost 4 bases, J lost 8 bases, and 12 bases stayed unmatched. This CDR3 reads CASSPRQGIVHEQFF. DNA of the CDR3: TGCGCCAGCAGCCCAAGACAGGGTATAGTCCATGAGCAGTTCTTC.

V and J are TRBV6-6 and TRBJ2-7; D is ambiguous. The V end was cut by 6 bases, the J end by 12 bases, with 18 bases between. Germline V CDR1 and CDR2: MNHNY, SVGAGI (reference sequence). CDR3 length equals 12 residues. CDR3 loop: CASSHGESPGYF. The CDR3 DNA follows: TGTGCCAGCAGCCACGGAGAGTCCCCGGGGTACTTC.

The V call is TRBV6-6, the J call TRBJ2-7; D might be TRBD1 (7 bases). Germline CDR1 reads MNHNY; CDR2 reads SVGAGI (reference sequence). This CDR3 spans 14 amino acids. V was shortened by 8 bases and J by 2 bases, with 16 bases between the two germline ends. The DNA for the CDR3 is TGTGCCAGCCGGAGCGCCAGGGGGGCCTACGAGCAGTACTTC. Its protein product is CASRSARGAYEQYF.

This clone has a single count. This chain uses TRBV30 with TRBJ2-3; 13 nucleotides agree with TRBD2. Germline CDR1 and CDR2: GTSNPN and SVGIG (reference sequence). Trimming took 4 bases from V and 0 from J; bases not matched to a gene: 7. This CDR3 spans 17 amino acids. In nucleotides, the CDR3 is TGTGCCTGGACTGGACTAGCGGGAGTAACTAGCACAGATACGCAGTATTTT. This codes for CAWTGLAGVTSTDTQYF.

The chain employs TRBV7-6 and TRBJ1-1; the match to TRBD1 covers 9 bases. The CDR3 sequence is 17 residues long. CDR1 SGHVS and CDR2 FNYEAQ come from the germline V gene. J gave up 0 bases and V 1 base, and 6 bases lay outside the gene matches. CDR3 sequence reads: CASSLGETGGMNTEAFF. In nucleotides, the CDR3 is TGTGCCAGCAGCTTAGGAGAGACAGGGGGAATGAACACTGAAGCTTTCTTT. Based on the CDR3 plus reference TRBV7-6 and TRBJ1-1, the full variable domain is GAGVSQSPRYKVTKRGQDVALRCDPISGHVSLYWYRQALGQGPEFLTYFNYEAQQDKSGLPNDRFSAERPEGSISTLTIQRTEQRDSAMYRCASSLGETGGMNTEAFFGQGTRLTVV.

V and J are TRBV4-1 and TRBJ1-3; no definite D call. Germline values: CDR1 MGHRA, CDR2 YSYEKL. V was clipped by 1 base and J by 12 bases, with 13 bases between them. This CDR3 has 13 residues. The CDR3 sequence: CASSQVLGMGIYF. CDR3 DNA: TGCGCCAGCAGCCAAGTCTTAGGAATGGGCATATATTTT.

This chain uses TRBV5-8 with TRBJ1-6; no firm D call. The CDR3 sequence is 16 residues long. V was clipped by 4 bases and J by 9 bases, with 20 bases between them. Germline CDR1 is SGHTS and CDR2 is YDEGEE. The CDR3 DNA follows: TGTGCCAGCAGCCCCACCTCGGGAGGATGGACTTCACCCCTCCACTTT. Residues: CASSPTSGGWTSPLHF.

The chain combines TRBV18 with TRBJ1-2; D is ambiguous. The CDR3 has 15 amino acids. The V and J ends lost 3 bases and 4 bases respectively, with 15 bases between them. Per germline, CDR1 KGHSH and CDR2 LQKENI. The CDR3, as DNA: TGTGCCAGCTCACCCCGCGACACGCTATCCTATGGCTACACCTTC. It codes for CASSPRDTLSYGYTF.

This clone came up a few times. The chain has TRBV6-6 and TRBJ1-5, with D possibly matching TRBD1 (6 bases). The germline V gene encodes CDR1 MNHNY and CDR2 SVGAGI (reference sequence). V lost 6 bases and J 4 bases, leaving 13 bases between the germline ends. The CDR3 is made up of 14 amino acids. The chain's CDR3 is CASRGGARNQPQHF. In nucleotides, the CDR3 is TGTGCCAGCAGAGGGGGGGCTCGGAATCAGCCCCAGCATTTT.

The genes are TRBV7-2 and TRBJ2-1, with 14 bases matching TRBD2. The CDR3 consists of 15 residues. The germline V gene has CDR1 SGHTA and CDR2 FQGNSA. Unmatched junction bases numbered 1, after V lost 5 bases and J lost 4 bases. This chain's CDR3 is CASSRTSGRYNEQFF. The DNA for the CDR3 is TGTGCCAGCAGCAGGACTAGCGGGAGGTACAATGAGCAGTTCTTC.

V is TRBV4-1 and J is TRBJ2-5, with TRBD1 matching over 9 bases. Trimming cost V 2 bases and J 7 bases; bases outside gene matches: 14. Germline V lookup: CDR1 MGHRA, CDR2 YSYEKL. CDR3 length: 17 amino acids. The CDR3 region has the DNA TGCGCCAGCAGCCAAAGGGGGGGACAGGGTCCCTTCGGGACCCAGTACTTC. The encoded protein is CASSQRGGQGPFGTQYF.